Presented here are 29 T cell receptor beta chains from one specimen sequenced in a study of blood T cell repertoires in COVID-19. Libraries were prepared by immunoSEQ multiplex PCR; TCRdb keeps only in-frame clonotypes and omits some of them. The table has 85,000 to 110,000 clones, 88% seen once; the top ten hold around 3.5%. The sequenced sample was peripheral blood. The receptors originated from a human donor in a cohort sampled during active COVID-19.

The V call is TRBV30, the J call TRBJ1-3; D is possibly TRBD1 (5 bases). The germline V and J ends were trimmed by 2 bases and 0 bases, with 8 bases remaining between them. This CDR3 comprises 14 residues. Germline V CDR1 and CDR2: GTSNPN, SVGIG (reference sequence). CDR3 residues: CAWSPGLSGNTIYF. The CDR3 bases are TGTGCCTGGAGTCCGGGACTCTCTGGAAACACCATATATTTT.

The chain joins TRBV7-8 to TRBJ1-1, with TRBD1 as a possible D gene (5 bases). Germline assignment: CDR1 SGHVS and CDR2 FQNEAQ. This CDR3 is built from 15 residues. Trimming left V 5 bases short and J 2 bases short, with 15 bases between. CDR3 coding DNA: TGTGCCAGCAGCCTCGGGGGATCACTTAACACTGAAGCTTTCTTT. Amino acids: CASSLGGSLNTEAFF.

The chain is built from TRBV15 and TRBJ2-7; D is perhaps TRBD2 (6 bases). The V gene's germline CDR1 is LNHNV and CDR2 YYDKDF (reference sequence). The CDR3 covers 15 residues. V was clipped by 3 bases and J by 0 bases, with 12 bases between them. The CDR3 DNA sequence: TGTGCCACCAGCAGCGTGGCGGGGCTCTCCTACGAGCAGTACTTC. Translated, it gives CATSSVAGLSYEQYF.

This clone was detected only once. For the CDR3, the DNA is TGTGCCAGCAGCGGAGTGAGGGCAGCATACTATGGCTACACCTTC. Its translation: CASSGVRAAYYGYTF. This chain links TRBV5-8 with TRBJ1-2; D unclear. Trimming removed 4 bases at V and 3 bases at J, with 16 bases between. This CDR3 region has 15 residues. The germline CDR1 and CDR2 sequences are SGHTS and YDEGEE.

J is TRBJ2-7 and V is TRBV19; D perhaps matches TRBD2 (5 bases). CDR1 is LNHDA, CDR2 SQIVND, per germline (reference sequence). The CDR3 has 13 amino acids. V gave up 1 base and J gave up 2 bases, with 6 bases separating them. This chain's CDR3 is CASSIGTAYEQYF. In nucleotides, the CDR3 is TGTGCCAGTAGTATAGGGACTGCCTACGAGCAGTACTTC.

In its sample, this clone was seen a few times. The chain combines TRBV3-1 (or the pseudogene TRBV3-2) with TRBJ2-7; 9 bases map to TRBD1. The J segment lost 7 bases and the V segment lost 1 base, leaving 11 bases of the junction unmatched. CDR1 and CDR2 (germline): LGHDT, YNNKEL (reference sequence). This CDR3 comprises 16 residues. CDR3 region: CASSQGGTGQRGEQYF. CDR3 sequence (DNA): TGTGCCAGCAGCCAAGGAGGGACAGGGCAAAGGGGAGAGCAGTACTTC.

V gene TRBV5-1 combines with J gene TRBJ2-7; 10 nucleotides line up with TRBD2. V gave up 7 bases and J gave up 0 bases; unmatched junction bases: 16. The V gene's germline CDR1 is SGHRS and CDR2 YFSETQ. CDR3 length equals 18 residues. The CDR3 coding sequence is TGCGCCAGCGGTCGGGACTTTGGACTAGCGGATTCCTCCTACGAGCAGTACTTC. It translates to CASGRDFGLADSSYEQYF. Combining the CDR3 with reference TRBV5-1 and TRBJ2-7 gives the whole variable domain KAGVTQTPRYLIKTRGQQVTLSCSPISGHRSVSWYQQTPGQGLQFLFEYFSETQRNKGNFPGRFSGRQFSNSRSEMNVSTLELGDSALYLCASGRDFGLADSSYEQYFGPGTRLTVT.

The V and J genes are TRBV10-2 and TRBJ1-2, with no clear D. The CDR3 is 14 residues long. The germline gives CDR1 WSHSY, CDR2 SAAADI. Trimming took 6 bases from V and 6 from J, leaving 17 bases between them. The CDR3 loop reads CASSSQTTAHGYTF. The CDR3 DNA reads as TGCGCCAGCAGCTCGCAGACAACCGCCCATGGCTACACCTTC.

This CDR3 is CATSVWERQETQYF. The CDR3 DNA sequence: TGTGCCACCAGCGTCTGGGAGAGGCAAGAGACCCAGTACTTC. The gene calls are TRBV15 and TRBJ2-5; perhaps TRBD2 as D (5 bases). This CDR3 region has 14 residues. Trimming cost V 5 bases and J 2 bases, with 12 bases left between them. Germline CDR1 is LNHNV and CDR2 is YYDKDF (reference sequence).

The CDR3 here is CASSLGGQSDTQYF. CDR3 nucleotide sequence: TGTGCCAGCAGCTTGGGGGGGCAGTCAGATACGCAGTATTTT. The chain employs TRBV7-2 and TRBJ2-3, with a weak D call TRBD2 (7 bases). The CDR3 spans 14 residues. The ends were cut back, 3 bases at V and 4 bases at J, with 11 bases in the middle. Germline V gene data show CDR1 as SGHTA and CDR2 as FQGNSA.

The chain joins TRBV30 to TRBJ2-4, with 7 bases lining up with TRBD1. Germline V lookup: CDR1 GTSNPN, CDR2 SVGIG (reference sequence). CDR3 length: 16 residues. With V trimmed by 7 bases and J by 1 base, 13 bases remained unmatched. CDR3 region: CASNTGVLVAKNIQYF. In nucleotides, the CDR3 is TGTGCCTCTAACACAGGGGTACTGGTGGCCAAAAACATTCAGTACTTC.

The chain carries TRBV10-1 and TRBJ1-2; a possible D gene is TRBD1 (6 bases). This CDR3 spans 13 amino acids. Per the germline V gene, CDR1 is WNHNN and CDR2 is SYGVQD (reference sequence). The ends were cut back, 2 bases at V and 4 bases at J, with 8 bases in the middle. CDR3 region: CASSEAQGYGYTF. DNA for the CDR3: TGCGCCAGCAGTGAGGCACAGGGCTATGGCTACACCTTC.

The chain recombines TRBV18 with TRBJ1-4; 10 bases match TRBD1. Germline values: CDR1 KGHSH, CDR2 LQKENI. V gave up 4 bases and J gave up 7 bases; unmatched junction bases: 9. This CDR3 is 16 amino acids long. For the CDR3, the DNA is TGTGCCAGCTCACTTAGACGACAGGGGGCTGGTGAAAAACTGTTTTTT. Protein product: CASSLRRQGAGEKLFF. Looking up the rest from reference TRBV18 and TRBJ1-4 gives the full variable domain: NAGVMQNPRHLVRRRGQEARLRCSPMKGHSHVYWYRQLPEEGLKFMVYLQKENIIDESGMPKERFSAEFPKEGPSILRIQQVVRGDSAAYFCASSLRRQGAGEKLFFGSGTQLSVL.

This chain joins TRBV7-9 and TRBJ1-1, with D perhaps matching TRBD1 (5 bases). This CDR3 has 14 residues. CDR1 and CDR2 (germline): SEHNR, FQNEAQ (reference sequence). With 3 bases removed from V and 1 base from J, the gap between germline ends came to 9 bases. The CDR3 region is CASSFWTSNTEAFF. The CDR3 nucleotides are TGTGCCAGCAGCTTTTGGACATCGAACACTGAAGCTTTCTTT.

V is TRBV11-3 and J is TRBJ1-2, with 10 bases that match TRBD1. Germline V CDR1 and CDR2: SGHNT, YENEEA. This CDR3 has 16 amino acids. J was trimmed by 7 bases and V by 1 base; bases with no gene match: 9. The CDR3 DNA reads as TGTGCCAGCAGCTTAGGAGAGGGACAGGGGAATTCTGGCTACACCTTC. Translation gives CASSLGEGQGNSGYTF.

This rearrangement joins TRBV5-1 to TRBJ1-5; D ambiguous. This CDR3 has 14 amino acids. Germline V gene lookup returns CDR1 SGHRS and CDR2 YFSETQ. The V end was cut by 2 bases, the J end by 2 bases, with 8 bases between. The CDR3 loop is CASSFSGGNQPQHF. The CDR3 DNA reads TGCGCCAGCAGCTTTTCAGGTGGCAATCAGCCCCAGCATTTT.

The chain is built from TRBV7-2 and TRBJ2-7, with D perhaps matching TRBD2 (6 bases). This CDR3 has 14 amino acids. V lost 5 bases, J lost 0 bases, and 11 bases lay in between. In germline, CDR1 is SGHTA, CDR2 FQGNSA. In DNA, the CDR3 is TGTGCCAGCAGCCGGGACTCGTACTCCTACGAGCAGTACTTC. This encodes CASSRDSYSYEQYF.

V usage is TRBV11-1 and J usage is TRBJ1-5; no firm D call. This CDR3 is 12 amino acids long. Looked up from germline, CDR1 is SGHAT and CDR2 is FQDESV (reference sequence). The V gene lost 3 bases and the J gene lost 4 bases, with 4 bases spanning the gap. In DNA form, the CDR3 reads TGTGCCAGCAGCTTGAGGAATCAGCCCCAGCATTTT. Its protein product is CASSLRNQPQHF. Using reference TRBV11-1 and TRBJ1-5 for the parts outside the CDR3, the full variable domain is EAEVAQSPRYKITEKSQAVAFWCDPISGHATLYWYRQILGQGPELLVQFQDESVVDDSQLPKDRFSAERLKGVDSTLKIQPAELGDSAMYLCASSLRNQPQHFGDGTRLSIL.

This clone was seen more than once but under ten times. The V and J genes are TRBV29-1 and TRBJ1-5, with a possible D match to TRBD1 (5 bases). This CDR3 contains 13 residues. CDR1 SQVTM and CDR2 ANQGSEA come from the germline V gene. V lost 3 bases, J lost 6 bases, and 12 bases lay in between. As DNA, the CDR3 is TGCAGCGTTGAGGAGGGGTACAGTCAGCCCCAGCATTTT. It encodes CSVEEGYSQPQHF. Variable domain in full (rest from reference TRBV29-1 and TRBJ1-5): SAVISQKPSRDICQRGTSLTIQCQVDSQVTMMFWYRQQPGQSLTLIATANQGSEATYESGFVIDKFPISRPNLTFSTLTVSNMSPEDSSIYLCSVEEGYSQPQHFGDGTRLSIL.

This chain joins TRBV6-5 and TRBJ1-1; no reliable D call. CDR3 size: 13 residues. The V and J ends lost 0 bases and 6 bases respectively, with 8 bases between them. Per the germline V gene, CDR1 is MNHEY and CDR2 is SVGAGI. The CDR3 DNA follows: TGTGCCAGCAGTTACTCGGAGGGTGCTGAAGCTTTCTTT. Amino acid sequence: CASSYSEGAEAFF.

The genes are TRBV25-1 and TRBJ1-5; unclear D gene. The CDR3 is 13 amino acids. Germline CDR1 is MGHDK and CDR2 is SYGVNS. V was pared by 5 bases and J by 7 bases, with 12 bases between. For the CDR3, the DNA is TGTGCCAGCAGTAGGAGGGAAATGCAGCCCCAGCATTTT. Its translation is CASSRREMQPQHF.

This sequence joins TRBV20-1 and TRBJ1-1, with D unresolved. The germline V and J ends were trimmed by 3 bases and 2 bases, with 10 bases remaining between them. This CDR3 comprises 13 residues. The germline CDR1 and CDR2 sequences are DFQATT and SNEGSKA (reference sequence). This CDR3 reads CSASPRVNTEAFF. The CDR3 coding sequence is TGCAGTGCTAGTCCTAGAGTTAACACTGAAGCTTTCTTT.

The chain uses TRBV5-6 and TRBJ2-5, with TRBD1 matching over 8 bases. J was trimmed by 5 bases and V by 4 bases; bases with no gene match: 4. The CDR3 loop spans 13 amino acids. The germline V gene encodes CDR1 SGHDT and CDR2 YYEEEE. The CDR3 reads CASSRTGFETQYF. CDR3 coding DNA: TGTGCCAGCAGCCGGACAGGGTTCGAGACCCAGTACTTC.

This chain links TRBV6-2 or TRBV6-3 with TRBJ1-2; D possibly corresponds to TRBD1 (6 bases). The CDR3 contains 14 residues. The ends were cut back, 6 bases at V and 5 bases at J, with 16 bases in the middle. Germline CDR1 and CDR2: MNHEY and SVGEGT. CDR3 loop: CASSPTGPLYGYTF. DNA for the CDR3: TGTGCCAGCAGCCCTACAGGGCCCCTGTATGGCTACACCTTC.

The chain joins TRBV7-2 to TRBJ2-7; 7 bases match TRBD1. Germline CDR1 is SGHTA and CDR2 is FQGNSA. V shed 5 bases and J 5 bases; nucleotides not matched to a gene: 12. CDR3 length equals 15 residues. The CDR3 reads CASSPRATGFNEQYF. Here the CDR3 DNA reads TGTGCCAGCAGCCCCCGGGCGACAGGGTTTAACGAGCAGTACTTC.

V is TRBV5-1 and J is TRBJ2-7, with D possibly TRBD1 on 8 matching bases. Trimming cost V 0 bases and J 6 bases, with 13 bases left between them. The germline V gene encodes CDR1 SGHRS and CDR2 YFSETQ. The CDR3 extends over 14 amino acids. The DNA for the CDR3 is TGCGCCAGCAGCTTGGAACAGGGGGGGGCCGAGCAGTACTTC. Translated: CASSLEQGGAEQYF.

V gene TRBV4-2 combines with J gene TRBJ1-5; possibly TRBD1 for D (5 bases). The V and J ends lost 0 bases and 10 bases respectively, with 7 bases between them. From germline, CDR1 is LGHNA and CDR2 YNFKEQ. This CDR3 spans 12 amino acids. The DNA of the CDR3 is TGTGCCAGCAGCCAAGAGGGGGGTCCCCAGCATTTT. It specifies CASSQEGGPQHF.

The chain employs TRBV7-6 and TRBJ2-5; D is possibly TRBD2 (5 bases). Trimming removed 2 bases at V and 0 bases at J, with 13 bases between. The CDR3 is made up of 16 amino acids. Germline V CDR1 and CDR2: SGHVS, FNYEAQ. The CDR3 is CASSLPGPTNQETQYF. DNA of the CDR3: TGTGCCAGCAGCTTACCCGGACCGACTAACCAAGAGACCCAGTACTTC.

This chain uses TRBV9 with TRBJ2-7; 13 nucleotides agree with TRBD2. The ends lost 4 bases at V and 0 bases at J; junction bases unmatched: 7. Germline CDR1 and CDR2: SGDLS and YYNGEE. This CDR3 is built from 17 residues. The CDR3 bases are TGTGCCAGCAGCCCCGGACTAGCGGGGGCCCTCTCCTACGAGCAGTACTTC. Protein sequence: CASSPGLAGALSYEQYF.